The next 25 T cell receptor beta chains were all read from a single sample in a study of early T cells in non-severe SARS-CoV-2 infection. TCRdb ran MiXCR on the 5' RACE reads and lists one entry per CDR3 protein. The sample has around 80,000 distinct CDR3 sequences; about an eighth are singletons. Specimen: whole blood. All receptors come from an adult who was a healthcare worker with PCR-confirmed SARS-CoV-2 infection or an uninfected control (not recorded which).

The chain carries TRBV15 and TRBJ2-3, with D maybe TRBD1 (6 bases). CDR1 and CDR2 from the germline V gene are LNHNV and YYDKDF (reference sequence). This CDR3 spans 14 amino acids. V dropped 11 bases and J dropped 2 bases, with 17 bases sitting between them. CDR3 nucleotides: TGTGCCTCCTCACCAAGGGACATCACAGATACGCAGTATTTT. Translated: CASSPRDITDTQYF.

Points on this clonotype: One base away lies a much larger clone, so this may be a sequencing read error. The chain joins TRBV20-1 to TRBJ2-7, with D possibly matching TRBD1 (7 bases). V was pared by 5 bases and J by 6 bases, with 17 bases between. The CDR3 covers 13 residues. The germline CDR1 and CDR2 sequences are DFQATT and SNEGSKA (reference sequence). The CDR3 spells CSAGGGGGSEQYF. The CDR3 DNA reads as TGCAGTGCTGGGGGCGGAGGGGGCTCCGAGCAGTACTTC.

V gene TRBV2 combines with J gene TRBJ2-2, with D uncertain. Germline V gene sequence: CDR1 SNHLY, CDR2 FYNNEI. The length of the CDR3 is 16 residues. V gave up 1 base and J gave up 7 bases, with 16 bases separating them. CDR3 amino acids: CASSEDLGGYNGELFF. In DNA, the CDR3 is TGTGCCAGCAGTGAAGATTTGGGCGGATACAACGGGGAGCTGTTTTTT.

This chain connects TRBV5-1 to TRBJ1-6; 8 bases are shared with TRBD1. Germline V lookup: CDR1 SGHRS, CDR2 YFSETQ. The CDR3 consists of 15 residues. Unmatched junction bases numbered 9, after V lost 4 bases and J lost 9 bases. CDR3 protein: CASSGDRRAGSPLHF. As DNA, the CDR3 is TGCGCCAGCAGCGGGGACAGGCGGGCAGGTTCACCCCTCCACTTT. The variable domain in full, completed from reference TRBV5-1 and TRBJ1-6, reads KAGVTQTPRYLIKTRGQQVTLSCSPISGHRSVSWYQQTPGQGLQFLFEYFSETQRNKGNFPGRFSGRQFSNSRSEMNVSTLELGDSALYLCASSGDRRAGSPLHFGNGTRLTVT.

There are many counts of this clonotype. The chain has TRBV5-1 and TRBJ1-3; D ambiguous. V was cut by 4 bases and J by 2 bases, with 13 bases left in between. The CDR3 runs 15 residues. CDR1 and CDR2 from the germline V gene are SGHRS and YFSETQ. The CDR3 loop is CASSLTSGAGNTIYF. The CDR3 DNA reads as TGCGCCAGCAGCCTTACGAGCGGGGCTGGAAACACCATATATTTT.

This clonotype showed up many times. The rearrangement links TRBV2 to TRBJ1-5, with TRBD1 matching 8 bases. Germline lookup yields CDR1 SNHLY and CDR2 FYNNEI. The ends lost 8 bases at V and 2 bases at J; junction bases unmatched: 5. This CDR3 has 14 residues. The CDR3 sequence is CASREQGGNQPQHF. CDR3 in DNA: TGTGCCAGCCGAGAACAGGGGGGCAATCAGCCCCAGCATTTT.

Ten or more counts support this clonotype. This CDR3 is CASRWRGEYNEQFF. The CDR3 region has the DNA TGTGCCAGCAGATGGAGGGGCGAGTACAATGAGCAGTTCTTC. The chain couples TRBV6-1 to TRBJ2-1, with TRBD2 as a possible D gene (6 bases). The V gene's germline CDR1 is MNHNS and CDR2 SASEGT. The V end was cut by 6 bases, the J end by 4 bases, with 13 bases between. CDR3 size: 14 residues.

This clonotype was seen repeatedly, ten times or more. V is TRBV20-1 and J is TRBJ2-7; D not resolved. The V end lost 2 bases, the J end lost 0 bases, and 5 bases lay between the germline ends. Germline V lookup: CDR1 DFQATT, CDR2 SNEGSKA (reference sequence). This CDR3 region has 12 residues. In DNA, the CDR3 is TGCAGTGCTAGACGGACCTCCTACGAGCAGTACTTC. This sequence encodes CSARRTSYEQYF.

The sample holds many counts of this clonotype. The V gene is TRBV4-3, the J gene TRBJ2-7; 7 bases are a match to TRBD1. The CDR3 totals 17 residues. The ends lost 4 bases at V and 0 bases at J; junction bases unmatched: 12. Per germline, CDR1 LGHNA and CDR2 YSLEER. The CDR3 DNA is TGCGCCAGCAGCCCTCGCCCTACAGGGGACCCCTCCTACGAGCAGTACTTC. Residues: CASSPRPTGDPSYEQYF.

This clonotype turned up a few times. The chain is built from TRBV11-2 and TRBJ1-1; the D is unclear. Germline CDR1 is SGHAT and CDR2 is FQNNGV. This CDR3 has 14 amino acids. V was clipped by 1 base and J by 8 bases, with 14 bases between them. CDR3 nucleotides: TGTGCCAGCAGCTTAGTATTCCCGGGAGGAGAAGCTTTCTTT. Translation gives CASSLVFPGGEAFF.

This chain uses TRBV6-1 with TRBJ2-3; 7 nucleotides agree with TRBD2. There are 14 residues in the CDR3. Trimming removed 6 bases from V and 3 bases from J; junction bases left unmatched: 6. The germline V gene encodes CDR1 MNHNS and CDR2 SASEGT. In nucleotides, the CDR3 is TGTGCCAGCAGCGCTTGGCGGGGGACAGATACGCAGTATTTT. This encodes CASSAWRGTDTQYF.

This clonotype has ten or more counts. The genes are TRBV10-3 and TRBJ2-4, with D possibly being TRBD1 (5 bases). The CDR3 spans 14 residues. Germline V gives CDR1 ENHRY, CDR2 SYGVKD. The ends were cut back, 10 bases at V and 0 bases at J, with 13 bases in the middle. Written as DNA, the CDR3 is TGTGCCACTTTTGCAGGGATAGCCAAAAACATTCAGTACTTC. Amino acid sequence: CATFAGIAKNIQYF.

This clonotype has more than one count but fewer than ten. The gene calls are TRBV29-1 and TRBJ2-5; D is unclear. Germline V gene data show CDR1 as SQVTM and CDR2 as ANQGSEA. V lost 6 bases, J lost 2 bases, and 7 bases lay in between. The CDR3 loop spans 11 amino acids. The CDR3 nucleotides read TGCAGCGTCGGACCACAAGAGACCCAGTACTTC. Protein product: CSVGPQETQYF.

This clonotype was found many times. This rearrangement joins TRBV18 to TRBJ2-2; D unclear. The germline CDR1 and CDR2 sequences are KGHSH and LQKENI. V lost 1 base, J lost 0 bases, and 21 bases lay in between. The CDR3 covers 20 residues. The CDR3 protein is CASSPLRGTSTIANTGELFF. CDR3 bases: TGTGCCAGCTCACCACTGAGAGGAACAAGCACAATCGCGAACACCGGGGAGCTGTTTTTT.

V is TRBV5-1 and J is TRBJ2-1; D perhaps matches TRBD1 (7 bases). The germline V and J ends were trimmed by 0 bases and 7 bases, with 20 bases remaining between them. The CDR3 sequence is 17 residues long. Germline CDR1 SGHRS, CDR2 YFSETQ. The CDR3 nucleotides read TGCGCCAGCAGCTTGGCCGCCTATCAGGGGGGTCGAAATGAGCAGTTCTTC. This codes for CASSLAAYQGGRNEQFF.

The sample holds many counts of this clonotype. CDR3: CASSPWAGHDQPQHF. The DNA for the CDR3 is TGCGCCAGCAGCCCGTGGGCAGGGCACGATCAGCCCCAGCATTTT. V gene TRBV5-1 combines with J gene TRBJ1-5, with D possibly matching TRBD1 (5 bases). CDR3 size: 15 residues. CDR1 and CDR2 (germline): SGHRS, YFSETQ. The V gene lost 4 bases and the J gene lost 5 bases, with 16 bases spanning the gap. Full variable domain (missing parts from reference TRBV5-1 and TRBJ1-5): KAGVTQTPRYLIKTRGQQVTLSCSPISGHRSVSWYQQTPGQGLQFLFEYFSETQRNKGNFPGRFSGRQFSNSRSEMNVSTLELGDSALYLCASSPWAGHDQPQHFGDGTRLSIL.

This clonotype was seen many times. CDR3: CASIYEVVGGELFF. CDR3 bases: TGTGCCAGCATCTATGAGGTGGTAGGCGGGGAGCTGTTTTTT. The gene calls are TRBV7-2 and TRBJ2-2; D gene ambiguous. CDR3 length: 14 residues. The germline gives CDR1 SGHTA, CDR2 FQGNSA. V gave up 7 bases and J gave up 7 bases, with 16 bases separating them.

This clonotype was seen many times. The rearrangement uses TRBV30 and TRBJ1-1; D is ambiguous. This CDR3 has 12 amino acids. Per the germline V gene, CDR1 is GTSNPN and CDR2 is SVGIG (reference sequence). V dropped 3 bases and J dropped 0 bases, with 5 bases sitting between them. The chain's CDR3 is CAWSRLNTEAFF. CDR3 coding DNA: TGTGCCTGGAGCAGATTGAACACTGAAGCTTTCTTT.

This clonotype was seen repeatedly, ten times or more. The chain carries TRBV5-1 and TRBJ2-7, with 11 bases aligning to TRBD2. The CDR3 has 15 residues. V shed 4 bases and J 2 bases; nucleotides not matched to a gene: 5. Per the germline V gene, CDR1 is SGHRS and CDR2 is YFSETQ. The DNA of the CDR3 is TGCGCCAGCAGCGATAGACTAGCGGGGACCTACGAGCAGTACTTC. It translates to CASSDRLAGTYEQYF.

This clonotype was counted ten times or more. The chain links TRBV6-4 to TRBJ2-6, with D unclear. Trimming took off 2 bases at V and 0 bases at J, with 2 bases between the two ends. The germline V gene has CDR1 MRHNA and CDR2 SNTAGT. The CDR3 is 14 amino acids. This CDR3 reads CASSDNSGANVLTF. The CDR3 DNA reads as TGTGCCAGCAGTGACAACTCTGGGGCCAACGTCCTGACTTTC.

This clonotype has at least ten counts. The chain carries TRBV12-3 or TRBV12-4 and TRBJ2-1; tentatively, D is TRBD1 (5 bases). The CDR3 is 15 amino acids. Trimming cost V 2 bases and J 6 bases, with 14 bases left between them. CDR3 bases: TGTGCCAGCAGTTTAAGTAGGGGTGTTCGCAATGAGCAGTTCTTC. Translating gives CASSLSRGVRNEQFF.

This clonotype was seen a few times. CDR3 nucleotides: TGTGCCAGCAAGTTCGGGGGGGACACCGGGGAGCTGTTTTTT. This sequence encodes CASKFGGDTGELFF. The chain joins TRBV12-3 or TRBV12-4 to TRBJ2-2; 8 nucleotides line up with TRBD2. V shed 7 bases, J shed 3 bases, and the junction held 4 bases outside the gene matches. The CDR3 runs to 14 residues.

The sample holds many counts of this clonotype. The CDR3 bases are TGCGCCAGCAGCCAAGATGGGCGGGGGAATGAAAAACTGTTTTTT. Protein: CASSQDGRGNEKLFF. The chain is built from TRBV4-3 and TRBJ1-4; TRBD1 is a possible D gene (5 bases). CDR1 LGHNA and CDR2 YSLEER come from the germline V gene. The germline V and J ends were trimmed by 0 bases and 5 bases, with 10 bases remaining between them. The CDR3 extends over 15 amino acids.

The gene calls are TRBV12-5 and TRBJ2-1; 7 bases match TRBD1. J was trimmed by 5 bases and V by 3 bases; bases with no gene match: 10. Germline V gives CDR1 LGHNT, CDR2 FRNRAP. This CDR3 region has 16 residues. CDR3 loop: CASGLVRGQTNNEQFF. The CDR3 DNA is TGTGCTAGTGGTTTAGTTCGGGGACAGACAAACAATGAGCAGTTCTTC.

This clonotype appeared a few times. This chain connects TRBV29-1 to TRBJ2-7, with D possibly TRBD1 on 6 matching bases. V was cut by 6 bases and J by 2 bases, with 11 bases left in between. Germline V gives CDR1 SQVTM, CDR2 ANQGSEA. The CDR3 extends over 12 amino acids. The CDR3, as DNA: TGCAGCGTATTACAGGGACCCTACGAGCAGTACTTC. It is translated as CSVLQGPYEQYF.